This section outlines one T cell receptor (beta chain) sequence together with its context. No antigen is known for it. Primers included in the PCR were 60 Vbeta and 13 Jbeta primers. The data were produced by immunoSEQ multiplex PCR, yet TCRdb's version contains in-frame clones alone and is incomplete. The sample records about 200,000 clones, about 80% being singletons. The entry originates in a study of cytomegalovirus exposure and HLA in healthy donors. About the study: Of a few hundred genotyped donors, 70% to 85% clustered with self-reported Caucasian donors.

Study results and caveats: An observed cluster of highly shared sequence variants was recorded as a likely sequencing artifact. Reports showed the classifier diagnosing cytomegalovirus status with high specificity and sensitivity.

V was pared by 3 bases and J by 3 bases, with 6 bases of the junction left unmatched. The CDR3 sequence is 16 residues long. In germline, CDR1 is LGHNT, CDR2 FRNRAP. J is TRBJ2-1 and V is TRBV12-5, with 9 bases matching TRBD1. The specimen sequenced was PBMCs. This sequence was found in a young woman in good health and CMV-seropositive. The CDR3 reads CASGFHRGRFYNEQFF. In DNA, the CDR3 is TGTGCTAGTGGTTTTCACAGGGGGCGCTTCTACAATGAGCAGTTCTTC.